This T cell receptor (beta chain) came from a study of regulatory T cells in long-lasting Graves disease. Ten or more counts support this clonotype. According to the study, TCR beta libraries were built with iRepertoire HTBI primers and CDR3-region Arm-PCR. TCRdb ran MiXCR on the multiplex PCR reads and lists one entry per CDR3 protein. The sample holds roughly 500,000 distinct CDR3 sequences, 22% seen once. Noted time point: persistent/refractory GD, antithyroid drugs over 5 years with positive TRAb. PBMCs provided the RNA from which the TCR library was made. Per the germline V gene, CDR1 is SGHKS and CDR2 is YYEKEE (reference sequence). V was pared by 5 bases and J by 4 bases, with 12 bases between. The CDR3 covers 13 residues.

The gene calls are TRBV5-5 and TRBJ2-5, with D tentatively TRBD1 (5 bases). The sequencing used peripheral blood mononuclear cells (PBMCs), collected when the disease was refractory, from a patient treated with antithyroid drugs. This TCR came from a female donor with Graves disease. DNA of the CDR3: TGTGCCAGCAGTAAAGGGGATGTAGAGACCCAGTACTTC. This translates into CASSKGDVETQYF.